Presented here are 3 T cell receptor beta chains from one specimen sequenced in a study of CXCR3-negative and CXCR3-positive naive CD8 T cells. UMI labels and 5' RACE were used to prepare the TRB cDNA libraries. Reanalyzing the 5' RACE reads, TCRdb keeps one entry per CDR3 protein, without DNA. In all, the sample yields around 47,000 distinct CDR3 sequences. Specimen: memory CD8+ T cells from blood. These receptors all stem from a human donor in good health. Some clones in this sample may be carry-over from other donors' samples.

The CDR3 protein is CATSDLGDNQPQHF. The gene calls are TRBV24-1 and TRBJ1-5. Germline V CDR1 and CDR2: KGHDR, SFDVKD. This CDR3 is 14 amino acids long.

The chain links TRBV6-5 to TRBJ1-2. Germline V lookup: CDR1 MNHEY, CDR2 SVGAGI. The length of the CDR3 is 14 residues. The CDR3 is CASSYNPDNYGYTF.

V is TRBV4-3 and J is TRBJ1-2; absent DNA, TCRdb's TRBD1 call cannot be checked. Germline CDR1 and CDR2: LGHNA and YSLEER. This CDR3 spans 13 amino acids. CDR3 amino acids: CASSQAGGQPNTF.